The 15 T cell receptor beta chains below all came from one sample that was sequenced in a study of identical twins. TCRdb reprocessed the 5' RACE reads with MiXCR, giving one entry per CDR3 protein. The data show approximately 280,000 distinct CDR3 sequences, more than 6.5% seen once. The same sample was also used in a study of yellow fever vaccine responses in identical twins.

The sample comprised memory (CD45RO+) T cells sorted from blood. These receptors all come from a woman in her late teens or twenties in good health.

CDR3 loop: CASSSGYGTYEQYF. As DNA, the CDR3 is TGTGCCAGCTCATCGGGCTACGGCACCTACGAGCAGTACTTC. This chain connects TRBV18 to TRBJ2-7, with D unclear. V dropped 5 bases and J dropped 2 bases, with 13 bases sitting between them. Germline CDR1 and CDR2: KGHSH and LQKENI. The CDR3 totals 14 residues. Using reference TRBV18 and TRBJ2-7 for the parts outside the CDR3, the full variable domain is NAGVMQNPRHLVRRRGQEARLRCSPMKGHSHVYWYRQLPEEGLKFMVYLQKENIIDESGMPKERFSAEFPKEGPSILRIQQVVRGDSAAYFCASSSGYGTYEQYFGPGTRLTVT.

In its sample, this clonotype was seen many times. The chain joins TRBV20-1 to TRBJ2-1; D not certain. The germline V and J ends were trimmed by 6 bases and 4 bases, with 16 bases remaining between them. This CDR3 is 14 amino acids long. CDR1 DFQATT and CDR2 SNEGSKA come from the germline V gene (reference sequence). CDR3 in DNA: TGCAGTGCCTCGAGCGAACGCCATTACAATGAGCAGTTCTTC. Its translation: CSASSERHYNEQFF.

The rearrangement links TRBV18 to TRBJ1-3, with D hard to call. Germline loops: CDR1 KGHSH, CDR2 LQKENI. CDR3 size: 15 residues. Between the trimmed V and J ends, which lost 2 bases and 0 bases, there was a span of 8 bases. The DNA for the CDR3 is TGTGCCAGCTCACCAGCGGCCCACTCTGGAAACACCATATATTTT. It specifies CASSPAAHSGNTIYF.

In this sample, this clonotype turned up a few times. The chain has TRBV6-1 and TRBJ2-1; D may be TRBD1 (5 bases). CDR1 is MNHNS, CDR2 SASEGT, per germline. The CDR3 totals 15 residues. The germline V and J ends were trimmed by 6 bases and 4 bases, with 16 bases remaining between them. The CDR3 DNA reads TGTGCCAGCAGGCCCGACAGCTCACAATACAATGAGCAGTTCTTC. Translated, it gives CASRPDSSQYNEQFF.

This clonotype was seen many times. The chain couples TRBV12-3 or TRBV12-4 to TRBJ2-1; TRBD2 aligns across 10 bases. The CDR3 totals 14 residues. J gave up 7 bases and V 7 bases, and 7 bases lay outside the gene matches. DNA for the CDR3: TGTGCCAGCACCTCAAGCGGGAGGGGGAATGAGCAGTTCTTC. It yields the protein CASTSSGRGNEQFF.

A word on this clonotype: A much bigger clone sits one base away, suggesting this may be a read error. V and J are TRBV6-1 and TRBJ2-3; no firm D call. The tail of the sequence fits TRBJ1-5 better, so the J call may be wrong. Germline assignment: CDR1 MNHNS and CDR2 SASEGT. The CDR3 spans 13 residues. Here the CDR3 DNA reads TGTGCCATCGGTGGGGTTAACACAGATACGCAGCATTTT. It specifies CAIGGVNTDTQHF.

The chain uses TRBV14 and TRBJ1-1, with 8 bases that match TRBD1. Germline V gives CDR1 SGHDN, CDR2 FVKESK. The V and J ends lost 3 bases and 1 base, in that order; junction bases with no gene match: 1. The CDR3 consists of 14 residues. CDR3 sequence reads: CASSHRGRNTEAFF. Written as DNA, the CDR3 is TGTGCCAGCAGCCACAGGGGGCGGAACACTGAAGCTTTCTTT.

This clonotype was recorded at least ten times. J is TRBJ2-3 and V is TRBV7-8, with 7 bases matching TRBD2. The junction had 11 bases not matched to a gene; V was cut back by 5 bases and J by 6 bases. The germline gives CDR1 SGHVS, CDR2 FQNEAQ. The CDR3 runs 15 residues. The CDR3 DNA reads as TGTGCCAGCAGCCGGGGGTTCGGGAGGACTGATACGCAGTATTTT. Amino acids: CASSRGFGRTDTQYF.

This clonotype was seen ten or more times. The chain links TRBV6-2 or TRBV6-3 to TRBJ1-5, with D possibly TRBD1 on 5 matching bases. The CDR3 covers 14 residues. Germline V gene lookup returns CDR1 MNHEY and CDR2 SVGEGT. Trimming took off 4 bases at V and 12 bases at J, with 19 bases between the two ends. This CDR3 is CASSCCQGPALQHF. Written as DNA, the CDR3 is TGTGCCAGCAGTTGTTGCCAGGGCCCCGCGCTCCAGCATTTT.

This clonotype was detected only a few times. This rearrangement joins TRBV27 to TRBJ2-1, with 9 nucleotides matching TRBD1. Germline trimming cut 7 bases from V and 5 bases from J; bases unmatched to any gene: 6. The germline V gene has CDR1 MNHEY and CDR2 SMNVEV (reference sequence). The CDR3 contains 14 residues. The CDR3 is CASTDGTGHNEQFF. The CDR3 nucleotides read TGTGCCAGCACCGATGGGACAGGGCACAATGAGCAGTTCTTC.

This clonotype was recorded a few times. V and J are TRBV2 and TRBJ2-3; 9 positions match TRBD1. CDR1 and CDR2 (germline): SNHLY, FYNNEI. This CDR3 is built from 17 residues. V gave up 3 bases and J gave up 0 bases; unmatched junction bases: 7. The DNA of the CDR3 is TGTGCCAGCAGTGACACCGGGACAGGGATCAGCACAGATACGCAGTATTTT. It yields the protein CASSDTGTGISTDTQYF.

This clonotype was seen repeatedly, ten times or more. J is TRBJ2-3 and V is TRBV11-2, with D possibly being TRBD2 (6 bases). Trimming removed 5 bases from V and 2 bases from J, with 11 bases in between. The germline gives CDR1 SGHAT, CDR2 FQNNGV. This CDR3 spans 14 amino acids. CDR3 in amino acids: CASSTGSPTDTQYF. CDR3 sequence (DNA): TGTGCCAGCAGCACCGGGAGTCCCACAGATACGCAGTATTTT.

This rearrangement joins TRBV10-3 to TRBJ2-3; TRBD2 matches at 10 bases. The CDR3 has 16 residues. Germline CDR1 and CDR2: ENHRY and SYGVKD. J was trimmed by 4 bases and V by 3 bases; bases with no gene match: 7. In DNA form, the CDR3 reads TGTGCCATCAGTGACCTTACTAGCGGGGTATCAGATACGCAGTATTTT. Residues: CAISDLTSGVSDTQYF.

The chain links TRBV13 to TRBJ1-1, with D unresolved. The V end lost 5 bases, the J end lost 4 bases, and 14 bases lay between the germline ends. The CDR3 is 14 residues long. CDR1 and CDR2 (germline): PRHDT, FYEKMQ (reference sequence). In DNA, the CDR3 is TGTGCCAGCAGCCTGCCGGCGGCAGGCACTGAAGCTTTCTTT. This gives the protein CASSLPAAGTEAFF.

This clonotype was detected ten times or more. The genes are TRBV20-1 and TRBJ2-7; 10 bases line up with TRBD2. This CDR3 is 14 amino acids long. The V segment lost 0 bases and the J segment 9 bases; nucleotides outside the gene matches: 8. CDR1 and CDR2 (germline): DFQATT, SNEGSKA (reference sequence). The CDR3 loop is CSARDDGLAVGQYF. The CDR3 DNA reads as TGCAGTGCTAGAGATGACGGACTAGCGGTGGGGCAGTACTTC.